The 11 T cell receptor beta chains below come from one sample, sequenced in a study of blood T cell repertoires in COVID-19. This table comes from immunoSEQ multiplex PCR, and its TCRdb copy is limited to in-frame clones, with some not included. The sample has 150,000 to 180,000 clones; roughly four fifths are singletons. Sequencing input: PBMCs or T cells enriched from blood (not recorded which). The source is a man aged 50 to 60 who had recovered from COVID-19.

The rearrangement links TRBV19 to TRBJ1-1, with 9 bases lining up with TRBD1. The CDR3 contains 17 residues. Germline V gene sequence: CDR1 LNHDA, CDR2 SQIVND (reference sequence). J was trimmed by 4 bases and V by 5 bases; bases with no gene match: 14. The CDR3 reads CASSPPRDREVGTEAFF. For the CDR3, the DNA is TGTGCCAGTAGTCCACCCCGGGACAGGGAGGTGGGCACTGAAGCTTTCTTT.

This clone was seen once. CDR3 sequence (DNA): TGTGCCAGTAGTATAGAAGGCAGAAGGGGGTATAGCAATCAGCCCCAGCATTTT. Translated, it gives CASSIEGRRGYSNQPQHF. This chain connects TRBV19 to TRBJ1-5; TRBD1 is a possible D gene (6 bases). This CDR3 comprises 18 residues. Germline CDR1 LNHDA, CDR2 SQIVND (reference sequence). V lost 0 bases and J 0 bases, leaving 15 bases between the germline ends.

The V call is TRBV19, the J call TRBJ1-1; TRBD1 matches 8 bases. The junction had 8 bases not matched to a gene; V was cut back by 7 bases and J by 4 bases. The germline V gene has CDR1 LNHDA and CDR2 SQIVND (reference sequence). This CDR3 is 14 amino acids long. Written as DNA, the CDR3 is TGTGCCAGTATGCAGACAGGGGCGAGCACTGAAGCTTTCTTT. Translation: CASMQTGASTEAFF.

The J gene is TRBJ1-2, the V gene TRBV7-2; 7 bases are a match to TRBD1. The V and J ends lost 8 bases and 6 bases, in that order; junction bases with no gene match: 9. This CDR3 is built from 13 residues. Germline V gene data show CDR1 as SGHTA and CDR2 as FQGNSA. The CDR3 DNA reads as TGTGCCAGCCACGGGACAGCCCATCATGGCTACACCTTC. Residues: CASHGTAHHGYTF. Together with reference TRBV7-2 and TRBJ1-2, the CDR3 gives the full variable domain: GAGVSQSPSNKVTEKGKDVELRCDPISGHTALYWYRQSLGQGLEFLIYFQGNSAPDKSGLPSDRFSAERTGGSVSTLTIQRTQQEDSAVYLCASHGTAHHGYTFGSGTRLTVV.

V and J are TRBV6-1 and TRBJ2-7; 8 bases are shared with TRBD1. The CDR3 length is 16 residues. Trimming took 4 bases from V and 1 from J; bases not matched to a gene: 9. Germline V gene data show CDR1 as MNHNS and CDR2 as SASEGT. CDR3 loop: CASSATGTGYSYEQYF. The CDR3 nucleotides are TGTGCCAGCAGTGCAACCGGGACAGGTTATTCCTACGAGCAGTACTTC.

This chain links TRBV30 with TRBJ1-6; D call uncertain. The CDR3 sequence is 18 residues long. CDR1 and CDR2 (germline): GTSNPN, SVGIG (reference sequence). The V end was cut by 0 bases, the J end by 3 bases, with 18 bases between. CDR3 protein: CAWSVQRRTKRYNSPLHF. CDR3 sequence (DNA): TGTGCCTGGAGTGTACAGAGGAGGACCAAGCGCTATAATTCACCCCTCCACTTT. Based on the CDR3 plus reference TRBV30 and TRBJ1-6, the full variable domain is SQTIHQWPATLVQPVGSPLSLECTVEGTSNPNLYWYRQAAGRGLQLLFYSVGIGQISSEVPQNLSASRPQDRQFILSSKKLLLSDSGFYLCAWSVQRRTKRYNSPLHFGNGTRLTVT.

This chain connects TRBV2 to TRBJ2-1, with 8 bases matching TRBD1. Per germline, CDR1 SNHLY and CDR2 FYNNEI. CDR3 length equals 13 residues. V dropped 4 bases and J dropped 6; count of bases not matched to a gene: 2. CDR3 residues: CASSGDRGNEQFF. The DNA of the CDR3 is TGTGCCAGCAGTGGCGACAGGGGCAATGAGCAGTTCTTC.

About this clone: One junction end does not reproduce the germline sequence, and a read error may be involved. CDR3 sequence: CATIHTLGCGF. The CDR3 nucleotides are TGTGCCACCATACACACGTTGGGTTGCGGTTTT. The chain uses TRBV15 and TRBJ1-5; D uncertain. CDR3 length equals 11 residues. CDR1 and CDR2 (germline): LNHNV, YYDKDF (reference sequence). Supplemented by reference TRBV15 and TRBJ1-5, the full variable domain reads DAMVIQNPRYQVTQFGKPVTLSCSQTLNHNVMYWYQQKSSQAPKLLFHYYDKDFNNEADTPDNFQSRRPNTSFCFLDIRSPGLGDTAMYLCATIHTLGCGFGDGTRLSIL.

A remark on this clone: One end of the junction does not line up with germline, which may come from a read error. The CDR3 DNA reads TGTGCCAGCAGCATCGGACCCGGACAGGGTTTAAACTTC. This encodes CASSIGPGQGLNF. This chain uses TRBV11-2 with TRBJ2-5; 8 bases agree with TRBD1. CDR1 and CDR2 (germline): SGHAT, FQNNGV. The length of the CDR3 is 13 residues.

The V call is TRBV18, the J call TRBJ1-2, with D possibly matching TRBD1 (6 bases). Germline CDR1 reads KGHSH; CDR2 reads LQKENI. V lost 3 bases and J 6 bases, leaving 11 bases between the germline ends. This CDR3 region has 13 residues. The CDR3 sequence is CASSPQGIDGYTF. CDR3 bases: TGTGCCAGCTCACCCCAGGGGATCGATGGCTACACCTTC. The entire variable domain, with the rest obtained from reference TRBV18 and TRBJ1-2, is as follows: NAGVMQNPRHLVRRRGQEARLRCSPMKGHSHVYWYRQLPEEGLKFMVYLQKENIIDESGMPKERFSAEFPKEGPSILRIQQVVRGDSAAYFCASSPQGIDGYTFGSGTRLTVV.

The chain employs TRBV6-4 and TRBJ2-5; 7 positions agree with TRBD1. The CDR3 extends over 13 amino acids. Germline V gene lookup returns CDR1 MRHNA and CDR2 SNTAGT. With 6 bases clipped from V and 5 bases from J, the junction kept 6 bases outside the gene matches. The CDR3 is CASSRQGGETQYF. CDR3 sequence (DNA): TGTGCCAGCAGCCGACAGGGCGGGGAGACCCAGTACTTC.